This T cell receptor (beta chain) was identified in a study of cytomegalovirus exposure and HLA in healthy donors. Study background: Tens of millions of unique TCRs, all from HLA-typed donors, were included in an early release of the data.

13 Jbeta primers and 60 Vbeta primers were used for the PCR. Assay used: immunoSEQ multiplex PCR; TCRdb lists only in-frame clones, some missing. This sample has hundreds of thousands of clones, with around 80% found just once. The CDR3 is 19 amino acids. Trimming left V 0 bases short and J 0 bases short, with 20 bases between. In germline, CDR1 is SGDLS, CDR2 YYNGEE. Sequencing was carried out using PBMCs. The TCR was taken from a girl aged 2 to 9 in good health and CMV-seronegative. V and J are TRBV9 and TRBJ2-3, with D uncertain. As DNA, the CDR3 is TGTGCCAGCAGCGTAGGTTCCCCGTGGTCCAGCGCAAGCACAGATACGCAGTATTTT. Protein: CASSVGSPWSSASTDTQYF. Filled out from reference TRBV9 and TRBJ2-3, the complete variable domain reads DSGVTQTPKHLITATGQRVTLRCSPRSGDLSVYWYQQSLDQGLQFLIQYYNGEERAKGNILERFSAQQFPDLHSELNLSSLELGDSALYFCASSVGSPWSSASTDTQYFGPGTRLTVL.